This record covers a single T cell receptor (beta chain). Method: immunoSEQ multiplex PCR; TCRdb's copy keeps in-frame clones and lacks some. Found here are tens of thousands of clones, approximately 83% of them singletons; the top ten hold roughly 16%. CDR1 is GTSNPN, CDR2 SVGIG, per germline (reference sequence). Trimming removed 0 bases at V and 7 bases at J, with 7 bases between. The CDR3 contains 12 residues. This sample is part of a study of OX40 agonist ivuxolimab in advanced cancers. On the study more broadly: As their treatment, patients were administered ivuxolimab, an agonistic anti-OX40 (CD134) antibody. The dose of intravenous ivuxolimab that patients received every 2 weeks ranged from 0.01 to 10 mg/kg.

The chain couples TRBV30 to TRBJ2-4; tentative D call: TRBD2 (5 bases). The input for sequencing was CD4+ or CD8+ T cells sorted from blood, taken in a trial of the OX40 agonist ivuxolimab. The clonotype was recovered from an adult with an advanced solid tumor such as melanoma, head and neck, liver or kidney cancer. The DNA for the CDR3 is TGTGCCTGGAGTGTACAGCGGAACATTCAGTACTTC. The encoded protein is CAWSVQRNIQYF.